This TCR beta chain is from a study of response to subunit inactivated influenza vaccine. Regarding the study as a whole: Authors proposed each seasonal influenza vaccination draws in few new T cells.

The V gene end was trimmed by 4 bases and the J gene end by 4 bases; junction bases not matched to a gene: 3. The CDR3 has 16 amino acids. The V gene's germline CDR1 is KGHDR and CDR2 SFDVKD. On this clonotype: What it binds is unknown.

TCRdb processed the RT-PCR reads anew with MiXCR; each CDR3 protein has one entry. The sample includes 800,000 or so distinct CDR3 sequences, about 20% seen only once; the top ten take roughly 10%. The V and J genes are TRBV24-1 and TRBJ2-2; TRBD2 matches at 12 bases. The sample here was PBMCs from blood, taken roughly 5 days after vaccination. The sequence derives from a man in his fifties or sixties who received an inactivated influenza vaccine. CDR3 sequence reads: CATSESGLAGTGELFF. CDR3 sequence (DNA): TGTGCCACCAGTGAATCGGGACTAGCGGGCACCGGGGAGCTGTTTTTT.